This TCR beta chain came from a study of shared clonotypes between healthy human individuals. Study background: The composition of the donors was a couple of women and a few men aged 18 to 49. CD4 naive and CD4 memory each took three plates per donor, while CD8 naive took two and CD8 memory one.

Germline lookup yields CDR1 MDHEN and CDR2 SYDVKM. The germline V and J ends were trimmed by 6 bases and 4 bases, with 17 bases remaining between them. This CDR3 has 15 residues. The method was immunoSEQ multiplex PCR; TCRdb's version includes in-frame clones alone and lacks a portion of them. The sample includes some 1.1 million clones, approximately 80% of them seen just once. This receptor was taken from a man between 18 and 29 years old in good health. Some clones in this sample may be carry-over from other donors' samples. The V and J genes are TRBV28 and TRBJ2-3, with D perhaps TRBD1 or TRBD2 (6 bases each). The sequenced sample consisted of memory CD4+ T cells from PBMCs. Subset indicated: CD45RA-negative fraction. The DNA for the CDR3 is TGTGCCAGCAGCCCCGGGGGCAGTCGGGCAGATACGCAGTATTTT. Residues: CASSPGGSRADTQYF.